Below are 17 T cell receptor beta chains sequenced from a single sample in a study of blood T cell repertoires in COVID-19. The table came from immunoSEQ multiplex PCR; TCRdb's copy has only in-frame clones and leaves some out. This sample has some 150,000 clones, with about 80% found just once. Material for sequencing was peripheral blood. The source is a man aged 55 to 70 with acute or convalescent COVID-19.

The chain employs TRBV18 and TRBJ2-7; 10 positions agree with TRBD1. Trimming took 3 bases from V and 1 from J; bases not matched to a gene: 6. Looked up from germline, CDR1 is KGHSH and CDR2 is LQKENI. The CDR3 contains 16 residues. The CDR3 protein is CASSPDGQGVSYEQYF. DNA for the CDR3: TGTGCCAGCTCACCTGACGGACAGGGGGTTTCCTACGAGCAGTACTTC. Full variable domain (outside the CDR3, taken from reference TRBV18 and TRBJ2-7): NAGVMQNPRHLVRRRGQEARLRCSPMKGHSHVYWYRQLPEEGLKFMVYLQKENIIDESGMPKERFSAEFPKEGPSILRIQQVVRGDSAAYFCASSPDGQGVSYEQYFGPGTRLTVT.

This clone was seen a handful of times. J is TRBJ2-3 and V is TRBV19; a weak D match, TRBD2 (7 bases). The CDR3 contains 14 residues. The germline V gene encodes CDR1 LNHDA and CDR2 SQIVND (reference sequence). The V end lost 6 bases, the J end lost 5 bases, and 15 bases lay between the germline ends. CDR3 residues: CASRSRGGGDTQYF. The CDR3 nucleotides read TGTGCCAGTAGAAGCAGGGGCGGGGGAGATACGCAGTATTTT. Complete variable domain (other parts from reference TRBV19 and TRBJ2-3): DGGITQSPKYLFRKEGQNVTLSCEQNLNHDAMYWYRQDPGQGLRLIYYSQIVNDFQKGDIAEGYSVSREKKESFPLTVTSAQKNPTAFYLCASRSRGGGDTQYFGPGTRLTVL.

V usage is TRBV3-1 (or the pseudogene TRBV3-2) and J usage is TRBJ2-2, with D perhaps matching TRBD1 (6 bases). This CDR3 contains 16 residues. Trimming removed 6 bases from V and 4 bases from J, with 18 bases in between. Germline lookup yields CDR1 LGHDT and CDR2 YNNKEL (reference sequence). CDR3 sequence (DNA): TGTGCCAGCAGGGGGAGACAGGTTACGGTCACCGGGGAGCTGTTTTTT. This codes for CASRGRQVTVTGELFF.

As regards this clone: The germline gene is not matched at one end of the junction; a read error may be the cause. The chain has TRBV6-6 and TRBJ1-1; D call uncertain. The CDR3 is 13 amino acids. Germline values: CDR1 MNHNY, CDR2 SVGAGI (reference sequence). As DNA, the CDR3 is TGTGCCAGCAGTGACTCTGCAGTCACTGAAGCTTTCTTT. Protein: CASSDSAVTEAFF.

The chain combines TRBV7-2 with TRBJ2-7, with 9 bases fitting TRBD2. CDR1 is SGHTA and CDR2 is FQGNSA in the germline V gene. The ends lost 1 base at V and 6 bases at J; junction bases unmatched: 13. The CDR3 extends over 17 amino acids. DNA of the CDR3: TGTGCCAGCAGCTTAGGCCCTAGCAGGCGGGGGGGCTTCGAGCAGTACTTC. Amino acid sequence: CASSLGPSRRGGFEQYF.

V gene TRBV4-3 combines with J gene TRBJ1-5, with D possibly TRBD1 on 5 matching bases. Trimming removed 5 bases at V and 5 bases at J, with 10 bases between. CDR3 length: 13 amino acids. Germline V gene sequence: CDR1 LGHNA, CDR2 YSLEER. The CDR3, as DNA: TGCGCCAGCAGCGGCCAACAGGATCAGCCCCAGCATTTT. Amino acids: CASSGQQDQPQHF.

This clone has just a few counts. The chain combines TRBV5-1 with TRBJ2-7; 7 bases line up with TRBD1. This CDR3 has 13 amino acids. Per germline, CDR1 SGHRS and CDR2 YFSETQ. J lost 4 bases, V lost 4 bases, and 5 bases had no gene match. CDR3 protein: CASSRDSFYEQYF. CDR3 DNA sequence: TGCGCCAGCAGCCGGGACAGCTTTTACGAGCAGTACTTC.

V gene TRBV9 combines with J gene TRBJ2-2; D possibly corresponds to TRBD2 (6 bases). The germline V gene encodes CDR1 SGDLS and CDR2 YYNGEE. The V and J ends lost 0 bases and 6 bases respectively, with 21 bases between them. This CDR3 has 18 residues. In DNA, the CDR3 is TGTGCCAGCAGCGTAGGCCCCGGGGACTGGGGGGATCCCGGGGAGCTGTTTTTT. Its translation is CASSVGPGDWGDPGELFF. The entire variable domain, with the rest obtained from reference TRBV9 and TRBJ2-2, is as follows: DSGVTQTPKHLITATGQRVTLRCSPRSGDLSVYWYQQSLDQGLQFLIQYYNGEERAKGNILERFSAQQFPDLHSELNLSSLELGDSALYFCASSVGPGDWGDPGELFFGEGSRLTVL.

This clone has just one count. The rearrangement joins TRBV11-3 to TRBJ2-1; 12 bases are a match to TRBD2. Germline trimming cut 4 bases from V and 9 bases from J; bases unmatched to any gene: 7. CDR1 and CDR2 (germline): SGHNT, YENEEA. The CDR3 is 15 amino acids. CDR3 sequence (DNA): TGTGCCAGCAGCTCCCCTCTAGCGGGAGGGTTTGAGCAGTTCTTC. It is translated as CASSSPLAGGFEQFF. The variable domain in full, completed from reference TRBV11-3 and TRBJ2-1, reads EAGVVQSPRYKIIEKKQPVAFWCNPISGHNTLYWYLQNLGQGPELLIRYENEEAVDDSQLPKDRFSAERLKGVDSTLKIQPAELGDSAVYLCASSSPLAGGFEQFFGPGTRLTVL.

The V and J genes are TRBV6-6 and TRBJ1-1, with D hard to call. CDR1 MNHNY and CDR2 SVGAGI come from the germline V gene (reference sequence). CDR3 length equals 16 residues. Trimming removed 7 bases at V and 0 bases at J, with 18 bases between. The CDR3 spells CASILGRQHMNTEAFF. The CDR3 DNA reads as TGTGCCAGCATACTAGGACGGCAGCACATGAACACTGAAGCTTTCTTT.

The chain carries TRBV19 and TRBJ1-2; D remains ambiguous. Trimming cost V 6 bases and J 2 bases, with 10 bases left between them. Germline V gives CDR1 LNHDA, CDR2 SQIVND (reference sequence). This CDR3 contains 13 residues. CDR3 in DNA: TGTGCCAGTAGCCTCGGGTACAACTATGGCTACACCTTC. It translates to CASSLGYNYGYTF.

The chain uses TRBV11-3 and TRBJ2-1; a weak D match, TRBD1 (5 bases). This CDR3 is built from 17 residues. The germline V gene has CDR1 SGHNT and CDR2 YENEEA. Trimming cost V 4 bases and J 0 bases, with 16 bases left between them. CDR3 DNA sequence: TGTGCCAGCAGCTCTTCCCGAACAGGCCTCTCCTACAATGAGCAGTTCTTC. This sequence encodes CASSSSRTGLSYNEQFF.

The chain has TRBV7-2 and TRBJ2-7, with 9 nucleotides matching TRBD1. The germline gives CDR1 SGHTA, CDR2 FQGNSA. CDR3 length: 13 amino acids. Unmatched junction bases numbered 5, after V lost 5 bases and J lost 6 bases. This chain's CDR3 is CASSIQGAGEQYF. CDR3 in DNA: TGTGCCAGCAGCATACAGGGGGCAGGCGAGCAGTACTTC.

V is TRBV2 and J is TRBJ2-1; 12 bases agree with TRBD2. Germline assignment: CDR1 SNHLY and CDR2 FYNNEI. This CDR3 region has 16 residues. V was clipped by 4 bases and J by 7 bases; unmatched bases: 8. This CDR3 reads CASSVRLAGVGNEQFF. The CDR3 region has the DNA TGTGCCAGCAGTGTAAGACTAGCGGGAGTAGGAAATGAGCAGTTCTTC.

The chain couples TRBV5-4 to TRBJ2-2, with D possibly TRBD2 on 7 matching bases. Per germline, CDR1 SGHNT and CDR2 YYREEE (reference sequence). Trimming left V 0 bases short and J 5 bases short, with 11 bases between. CDR3 length: 15 amino acids. The CDR3 bases are TGTGCCAGCAGCTTGGACGGGGGGCGGACCGGGGAGCTGTTTTTT. Translating it yields CASSLDGGRTGELFF.

Remarks on this clone: The same CDR3 can be traced to other DNA sequences in this sample. The chain is built from TRBV7-3 and TRBJ2-1, with TRBD2 matching over 12 bases. The trim removed 2 bases at V and 6 bases at J, leaving 2 bases unmatched. The germline V gene encodes CDR1 SGHTA and CDR2 FQGTGA. The CDR3 is 15 amino acids. CDR3 region: CASSLLAGGPNEQFF. The CDR3 region has the DNA TGTGCCAGCAGCTTACTAGCGGGGGGGCCCAATGAGCAGTTCTTC.

The chain joins TRBV18 to TRBJ1-6; 11 nucleotides line up with TRBD1. Per the germline V gene, CDR1 is KGHSH and CDR2 is LQKENI. Trimming cost V 2 bases and J 8 bases; bases outside gene matches: 8. The CDR3 sequence is 17 residues long. CDR3 residues: CASSPNLPGQGDSPLHF. DNA for the CDR3: TGTGCCAGCTCACCAAATTTACCGGGACAGGGGGATTCACCCCTCCACTTT.